The rows below give T cell receptor beta chains drawn from one sample of a study of T-cell reconstitution after alpha-beta-depleted transplantation in children. TCRdb reprocessed the PCR reads via MiXCR and lists one record per CDR3 protein. The sample shows a few hundred thousand distinct CDR3 sequences, 13% of them seen only once. This specimen consisted of PBMCs, mostly from graft donor cells, obtained 360 days after TCRalphabeta/CD19-depleted stem cell transplant. The receptors stem from a male patient between 5 and 17 years old who had a stem cell transplant for acute myeloid leukemia, so the T cells may come from the graft donor. Each CDR3 is given with its conserved first and last residue. D genes are given only for firm matches. Only some rows state a clone size, as once, few, many or a class for expanded clones.

v_call	clone_size	j_call	d_call	cdr3_aa	cdr3_nt
TRBV29-1	NA	TRBJ2-3	TRBD2	CSVETGGPTDTQYF	TGCAGCGTTGAAACGGGGGGGCCCACAGATACGCAGTATTTT
TRBV29-1	NA	TRBJ2-7	NA	CSVVGLLTYEQYF	TGCAGCGTTGTGGGACTTCTCACCTACGAGCAGTACTTC
TRBV29-1	NA	TRBJ1-2	TRBD1	CSARPTGDYGYTF	TGCAGCGCCCGGCCAACAGGGGACTACGGCTACACCTTC
TRBV4-3	many	TRBJ2-1	TRBD2	CASSQYLAGEGGQFF	TGCGCCAGCAGCCAATACCTAGCGGGAGAAGGGGGGCAGTTCTTC
TRBV12-3/TRBV12-4	many	TRBJ2-3	NA	CASDGRGLDTQYF	TGTGCCAGCGACGGGAGGGGGCTAGATACGCAGTATTTT
TRBV15	NA	TRBJ2-3	NA	CATSARRMGPGTDTQYF	TGTGCCACCAGCGCCCGGAGAATGGGGCCTGGCACAGATACGCAGTATTTT
TRBV28	few	TRBJ1-2	NA	CASSLLKRVEGYTF	TGTGCCAGCAGTTTACTCAAAAGGGTAGAGGGCTACACCTTC
TRBV28	NA	TRBJ2-5	TRBD2	CASSTRTSGSSETQYF	TGTGCCAGCAGTACCCGGACTAGCGGGAGTAGTGAGACCCAGTACTTC
TRBV5-1	NA	TRBJ2-1	TRBD2	CASSYTTSGSSYNEQFF	TGCGCCAGCAGCTACACGACTAGCGGAAGCTCCTACAATGAGCAGTTCTTC
TRBV9	few	TRBJ1-1	TRBD1	CASSVAGTGSTEAFF	TGTGCCAGCAGCGTAGCGGGGACAGGGAGCACTGAAGCTTTCTTT
TRBV7-9	NA	TRBJ2-1	TRBD2	CASSFGGLAGGPSSYNEQFF	TGTGCCAGCAGCTTTGGCGGACTAGCGGGAGGGCCGAGCTCCTACAATGAGCAGTTCTTC
TRBV18	few	TRBJ2-5	TRBD2	CASSPSLAAPQETQYF	TGTGCCAGCTCACCAAGCCTAGCGGCGCCCCAAGAGACCCAGTACTTC
TRBV20-1	NA	TRBJ2-7	TRBD1	CSAPITGTGVDFLSYEQYF	TGCAGTGCGCCAATTACCGGGACAGGGGTTGACTTCCTCTCCTACGAGCAGTACTTC
TRBV7-6	few	TRBJ2-5	NA	CASTYLEDDGETQYF	TGTGCCAGCACCTACTTAGAGGACGATGGGGAGACCCAGTACTTC
TRBV20-1	few	TRBJ2-1	NA	CSATTSTVYNEQFF	TGCAGTGCGACAACTAGTACCGTATACAATGAGCAGTTCTTC
TRBV18	few	TRBJ1-1	NA	CASSPPQGNTEAFF	TGTGCCAGCTCACCACCGCAGGGGAACACTGAAGCTTTCTTT
TRBV6-4	NA	TRBJ2-1	TRBD1	CASSFGTVPNNEQFF	TGTGCCAGCAGTTTCGGGACAGTCCCAAACAATGAGCAGTTCTTC
TRBV7-3	NA	TRBJ2-1	TRBD2	CASSLLAGERNEQFF	TGTGCCAGCAGCTTACTAGCGGGAGAGAGGAATGAGCAGTTCTTC
TRBV9	NA	TRBJ2-7	NA	CASSVDPSPPAGEQYF	TGTGCCAGCAGCGTGGACCCCAGCCCCCCTGCTGGGGAGCAGTACTTC
TRBV28	NA	TRBJ2-5	NA	CASSLGAPSWAQYF	TGTGCCAGCAGTTTGGGGGCCCCCTCATGGGCCCAGTACTTC
TRBV7-8	few	TRBJ2-7	NA	CASSVDPTAYEQYF	TGTGCCAGCAGCGTGGACCCGACAGCCTACGAGCAGTACTTC
TRBV20-1	few	TRBJ2-2	NA	CSAREGYKTGELFF	TGCAGTGCTAGAGAGGGGTATAAAACCGGGGAGCTGTTTTTT
TRBV10-3	NA	TRBJ2-2	TRBD2	CAIRGDPSGLNTGELFF	TGTGCCATCAGAGGGGACCCTAGCGGGCTGAACACCGGGGAGCTGTTTTTT
TRBV20-1	few	TRBJ2-7	NA	CSAREVRPIDEQYF	TGCAGTGCTAGAGAGGTTCGCCCTATTGATGAGCAGTACTTC
TRBV6-1	few	TRBJ2-2	NA	CASTEPVTGELFF	TGTGCCAGCACAGAGCCCGTCACCGGGGAGCTGTTTTTT
TRBV20-1	NA	TRBJ2-5	TRBD1	CSAQTGGQFQETQYF	TGCAGTGCCCAGACAGGGGGCCAGTTCCAAGAGACCCAGTACTTC
TRBV28	many	TRBJ2-1	TRBD1	CASSIRDRRYNEQFF	TGTGCCAGCAGCATCCGGGACAGGAGGTACAATGAGCAGTTCTTC
TRBV20-1	NA	TRBJ2-1	TRBD2	CSARDASGRKVRDEQFF	TGCAGTGCTAGGGATGCTAGCGGGAGAAAAGTAAGGGATGAGCAGTTCTTC
TRBV20-1	few	TRBJ2-1	NA	CSARPPPGARGGSGLSYNEQFF	TGCAGTGCTAGACCCCCTCCAGGGGCCCGAGGTGGTAGCGGACTTTCCTACAATGAGCAGTTCTTC
TRBV10-3	NA	TRBJ2-7	NA	CAILDSPSYEQYF	TGTGCCATCTTGGACAGCCCGTCCTACGAGCAGTACTTC
TRBV5-6	NA	TRBJ2-7	NA	CASRKVGTSYEQYF	TGTGCCAGCAGAAAGGTGGGGACCTCCTACGAGCAGTACTTC
TRBV10-3	many	TRBJ2-3	NA	CATRDFLTDTQYF	TGTGCCACCCGGGACTTCCTCACAGATACGCAGTATTTT
TRBV20-1	many	TRBJ2-1	NA	CSAISNPTVEQFF	TGCAGTGCTATAAGTAATCCAACGGTGGAGCAGTTCTTC
TRBV4-3	many	TRBJ2-7	TRBD2	CASSQAVIAGGPVRSYEQYF	TGCGCCAGCAGCCAAGCGGTGATAGCGGGAGGGCCGGTAAGGTCCTACGAGCAGTACTTC
TRBV20-1	NA	TRBJ2-5	TRBD2	CSAPALAGGFQETQYF	TGCAGTGCTCCGGCCCTAGCGGGAGGGTTCCAAGAGACCCAGTACTTC
TRBV11-1	NA	TRBJ2-2	TRBD1	CASSLGLGTGSNTGELFF	TGTGCCAGCAGCTTAGGACTCGGGACAGGGTCGAACACCGGGGAGCTGTTTTTT
TRBV29-1	many	TRBJ2-5	NA	CSVLVSETQYF	TGCAGCGTGCTAGTTTCGGAGACCCAGTACTTC
TRBV4-3	many	TRBJ2-1	TRBD1	CASSQGLGTGSHEQFF	TGCGCCAGCAGCCAAGGTTTAGGGACAGGGTCCCATGAGCAGTTCTTC
TRBV7-8	NA	TRBJ2-7	TRBD2	CASSLDRLAGVWQYF	TGTGCCAGCAGCTTAGATCGGCTAGCGGGAGTTTGGCAGTACTTC
TRBV6-1	NA	TRBJ2-3	TRBD1	CASRAPGTGRTDTQYF	TGTGCCAGCAGGGCCCCGGGGACAGGGCGCACAGATACGCAGTATTTT
TRBV12-5	NA	TRBJ2-1	TRBD2	CASGFYAPGLAGSEQFF	TGTGCTAGTGGTTTCTATGCACCGGGACTAGCGGGAAGTGAGCAGTTCTTC
TRBV6-2/TRBV6-3	NA	TRBJ2-7	NA	CASSIGGQRYEQYF	TGTGCCAGCAGTATCGGAGGGCAGCGCTACGAGCAGTACTTC
TRBV9	few	TRBJ2-1	TRBD2	CASSPEFTGGAYNEQFF	TGTGCCAGCAGCCCAGAGTTCACCGGGGGGGCCTACAATGAGCAGTTCTTC
TRBV28	few	TRBJ2-5	NA	CASMGWGREETQYF	TGTGCCAGCATGGGATGGGGCAGGGAAGAGACCCAGTACTTC
TRBV14	NA	TRBJ2-7	NA	CASSHQGPYEQYF	TGTGCCAGCAGCCATCAGGGTCCCTACGAGCAGTACTTC
TRBV5-1	few	TRBJ2-7	NA	CASSLVLPTEQYF	TGCGCCAGCAGCCTAGTGTTACCGACGGAGCAGTACTTC
TRBV3-1	NA	TRBJ2-7	NA	CASSPGLVGYEQYF	TGTGCCAGCAGCCCAGGACTCGTGGGCTACGAGCAGTACTTC
TRBV28	many	TRBJ2-1	NA	CASRFEDYNEQFF	TGTGCCAGCAGGTTTGAAGACTACAATGAGCAGTTCTTC
TRBV7-3	NA	TRBJ1-1	NA	CASSDQMNTEAFF	TGTGCCAGCAGCGATCAGATGAACACTGAAGCTTTCTTT
TRBV6-1	few	TRBJ2-7	NA	CASFNPVAYEQYF	TGTGCCAGCTTTAATCCGGTGGCCTACGAGCAGTACTTC
TRBV30	NA	TRBJ2-5	NA	CAWSVGTQETQYF	TGTGCCTGGAGTGTAGGGACACAAGAGACCCAGTACTTC
TRBV9	NA	TRBJ2-7	NA	CASSVRRGGEQYF	TGTGCCAGCAGCGTACGGAGAGGGGGCGAGCAGTACTTC
TRBV4-3	few	TRBJ2-1	NA	CASSQGGGAYNEQFF	TGCGCCAGCAGCCAAGGCGGCGGCGCCTACAATGAGCAGTTCTTC
TRBV2	many	TRBJ2-1	NA	CASSDYTYEQFF	TGTGCCAGCAGTGACTATACCTATGAGCAGTTCTTC
TRBV7-2	few	TRBJ1-4	NA	CASSQFRATNEKLFF	TGTGCCAGCAGTCAATTCCGGGCAACTAATGAAAAACTGTTTTTT
TRBV18	few	TRBJ2-7	NA	CASSPGTFSYEQYF	TGTGCCAGCTCACCAGGGACCTTCTCCTACGAGCAGTACTTC
TRBV7-2	few	TRBJ2-5	TRBD2	CASSRGLAGQETQYF	TGTGCCAGCAGCAGAGGACTAGCGGGACAAGAGACCCAGTACTTC
TRBV5-1	few	TRBJ2-1	TRBD2	CASSPPLAGFSYNEQFF	TGCGCCAGCAGCCCCCCGCTAGCGGGATTCTCCTACAATGAGCAGTTCTTC
TRBV4-3	NA	TRBJ2-2	TRBD2	CASSQGPSSGRANTGELFF	TGCGCCAGCAGCCAAGGTCCCTCTAGCGGGAGGGCCAACACCGGGGAGCTGTTTTTT
TRBV12-3/TRBV12-4	NA	TRBJ2-7	NA	CASGLGAYEQYF	TGTGCCAGCGGGTTGGGAGCCTACGAGCAGTACTTC